This T cell receptor beta chain was sequenced in a study of T cells after posttransplantation cyclophosphamide. Study results and caveats: TRB overlap between skin or GI tissue T cells and blood was limited. TRB clonality was highly associated with recipient CMV seropositivity and reactivation. Donor-recipient repertoire similarity was low at 1-2 months, rising over year one.

In regard to this clone: Its antigen is not known.

Some clones are missing from TCRdb's copy, which holds only in-frame ones; the method was immunoSEQ multiplex PCR. The sample has approximately 2,000 clones, around 94% seen once. The CDR3 has 13 amino acids. Germline lookup yields CDR1 ENHRY and CDR2 SYGVKD. The chain is built from TRBV10-3 and TRBJ2-7, with D perhaps matching TRBD1 or TRBD2 (7 bases each). The sequence came from a woman aged 45 to 65 in good health and a related stem cell transplant donor. The sequenced sample was CD4+ T cells sorted from bone marrow. The DNA of the CDR3 is TGTGCAACCAGGGAGGGGGCGGCCTACGAGCAGTACTTC. It is translated as CATREGAAYEQYF.